These 27 T cell receptor beta chains were sequenced from one sample in a study of cytomegalovirus exposure and HLA in healthy donors. The table came from immunoSEQ multiplex PCR; TCRdb's copy has only in-frame clones and leaves some out. The sample has a few hundred thousand clones, about nine tenths seen once; the top ten hold approximately 3%. The source material was PBMCs. Receptors were obtained from a woman aged 25-40 years in good health and CMV-seronegative.

The V gene is TRBV29-1, the J gene TRBJ2-7; D not certain. The V end lost 4 bases, the J end lost 1 base, and 8 bases lay between the germline ends. The CDR3 sequence is 12 residues long. The germline V gene has CDR1 SQVTM and CDR2 ANQGSEA. CDR3: CSVVAGSYEQYF. CDR3 DNA: TGCAGCGTTGTGGCAGGTTCCTACGAGCAGTACTTC.

The V call is TRBV20-1, the J call TRBJ2-7, with D possibly matching TRBD1 (5 bases). This CDR3 is 11 amino acids long. Trimming stripped 6 bases from V and 3 bases from J, with 9 bases between. The germline CDR1 and CDR2 sequences are DFQATT and SNEGSKA (reference sequence). The CDR3 loop is CSASDSYEQYF. The CDR3 DNA reads as TGCAGTGCCAGTGACAGCTACGAGCAGTACTTC.

This CDR3 reads CAWSVTGSGSYNEQFF. The DNA for the CDR3 is TGTGCCTGGAGTGTAACTGGGTCGGGCTCCTACAATGAGCAGTTCTTC. V is TRBV30 and J is TRBJ2-1; no clear D. In germline, CDR1 is GTSNPN, CDR2 SVGIG (reference sequence). The CDR3 runs 16 residues. V was shortened by 0 bases and J by 0 bases, with 12 bases between the two germline ends. Full variable domain (outside the CDR3, taken from reference TRBV30 and TRBJ2-1): SQTIHQWPATLVQPVGSPLSLECTVEGTSNPNLYWYRQAAGRGLQLLFYSVGIGQISSEVPQNLSASRPQDRQFILSSKKLLLSDSGFYLCAWSVTGSGSYNEQFFGPGTRLTVL.

The rearrangement uses TRBV7-7 and TRBJ1-1; D call uncertain. V lost 3 bases and J 6 bases, leaving 8 bases between the germline ends. The CDR3 consists of 12 residues. Germline assignment: CDR1 SSHAT and CDR2 FNYEAQ (reference sequence). The CDR3 here is CASSFFPAEAFF. CDR3 DNA sequence: TGTGCCAGCAGCTTTTTTCCCGCTGAAGCTTTCTTT.

CDR3 residues: CSVESPGTEEYEQYF. Written as DNA, the CDR3 is TGCAGCGTTGAAAGCCCCGGGACGGAAGAGTACGAGCAGTACTTC. V and J are TRBV29-1 and TRBJ2-7; possibly TRBD1 or TRBD2 for D (5 bases each). V dropped 2 bases and J dropped 4 bases, with 18 bases sitting between them. This CDR3 has 15 amino acids. Germline CDR1 and CDR2: SQVTM and ANQGSEA.

The gene calls are TRBV7-9 and TRBJ1-2; the D gene is possibly TRBD1 (5 bases). There are 15 residues in the CDR3. In germline, CDR1 is SEHNR, CDR2 FQNEAQ (reference sequence). The V gene lost 5 bases and the J gene lost 4 bases, with 17 bases spanning the gap. The CDR3 spells CASSHGTEGGYGYTF. In DNA, the CDR3 is TGTGCCAGCAGCCACGGGACGGAGGGAGGCTATGGCTACACCTTC.

This clone turned up a few times. The V call is TRBV4-2, the J call TRBJ2-2; 14 nucleotides agree with TRBD2. Germline V gene data show CDR1 as LGHNA and CDR2 as YNFKEQ. The length of the CDR3 is 17 residues. The ends lost 4 bases at V and 2 bases at J; junction bases unmatched: 3. The CDR3 bases are TGTGCCAGCAGCCCGGGACTAGCGGGAGCCAACACCGGGGAGCTGTTTTTT. Its protein product is CASSPGLAGANTGELFF.

The gene calls are TRBV9 and TRBJ2-5, with 10 bases fitting TRBD2. Germline-derived CDR1 and CDR2 are SGDLS and YYNGEE. With V trimmed by 0 bases and J by 2 bases, 1 base remained unmatched. The CDR3 is made up of 15 amino acids. Written as DNA, the CDR3 is TGTGCCAGCAGCGTAGAACTAGCGGGACAAGAGACCCAGTACTTC. It translates to CASSVELAGQETQYF.

The rearrangement uses TRBV12-5 and TRBJ2-1, with D hard to call. The length of the CDR3 is 13 residues. Deletions cut 1 base from V and 7 bases from J, with 8 bases between. CDR1 LGHNT and CDR2 FRNRAP come from the germline V gene. CDR3: CASGLGGGNEQFF. For the CDR3, the DNA is TGTGCTAGTGGTTTGGGGGGTGGGAATGAGCAGTTCTTC.

V is TRBV19 and J is TRBJ1-1; 8 nucleotides match TRBD1. Germline CDR1 is LNHDA and CDR2 is SQIVND (reference sequence). The trim removed 1 base at V and 2 bases at J, leaving 3 bases unmatched. The CDR3 is 15 amino acids. The CDR3 DNA reads TGTGCCAGTAGTATAGCGTCAGGGGGCAACACTGAAGCTTTCTTT. Translating gives CASSIASGGNTEAFF.

The genes are TRBV5-8 and TRBJ2-3, with D tentatively TRBD1 (6 bases). Looked up from germline, CDR1 is SGHTS and CDR2 is YDEGEE. The CDR3 loop spans 16 amino acids. The V and J ends lost 3 bases and 0 bases respectively, with 14 bases between them. The DNA of the CDR3 is TGTGCCAGCAGCTCTGGACAGCCCACTAGCACAGATACGCAGTATTTT. It yields the protein CASSSGQPTSTDTQYF.

The chain links TRBV6-5 to TRBJ1-3; 7 bases are shared with TRBD1. Germline V lookup: CDR1 MNHEY, CDR2 SVGAGI. The CDR3 runs to 14 residues. With V trimmed by 5 bases and J by 3 bases, 4 bases remained unmatched. The CDR3 loop is CASSQTGVGNTIYF. In nucleotides, the CDR3 is TGTGCCAGCAGTCAAACAGGGGTTGGAAACACCATATATTTT.

The genes are TRBV9 and TRBJ2-2; the D gene is possibly TRBD1 (6 bases). The germline V gene has CDR1 SGDLS and CDR2 YYNGEE. The CDR3 runs 17 residues. The V and J ends lost 3 bases and 6 bases respectively, with 21 bases between them. CDR3 coding DNA: TGTGCCAGCAGCGCCACCATATCTCAAAGACAGGCCGGGGAGCTGTTTTTT. It yields the protein CASSATISQRQAGELFF.

This clone turned up a few times. The genes are TRBV7-9 and TRBJ2-7; no firm D call. Between the trimmed V and J ends, which lost 0 bases and 0 bases, there was a span of 6 bases. CDR1 is SEHNR and CDR2 is FQNEAQ in the germline V gene (reference sequence). The CDR3 consists of 14 residues. The CDR3, as DNA: TGTGCCAGCAGCTTAGCAGTGGCCTCCTACGAGCAGTACTTC. This codes for CASSLAVASYEQYF. The full variable domain, in which reference TRBV7-9 and TRBJ2-7 provide the parts outside the CDR3, is DTGVSQNPRHKITKRGQNVTFRCDPISEHNRLYWYRQTLGQGPEFLTYFQNEAQLEKSRLLSDRFSAERPKGSFSTLEIQRTEQGDSAMYLCASSLAVASYEQYFGPGTRLTVT.

The rearrangement joins TRBV18 to TRBJ2-1; the match to TRBD1 covers 9 bases. V shed 5 bases, J shed 5 bases, and the junction held 10 bases outside the gene matches. From germline, CDR1 is KGHSH and CDR2 LQKENI. This CDR3 has 16 amino acids. In DNA form, the CDR3 reads TGTGCCAGCTCAACTCCCGGGACAGGGCGGGACAATGAGCAGTTCTTC. It is translated as CASSTPGTGRDNEQFF.

The chain combines TRBV21-1 with TRBJ2-7. TRBV21-1 is a recognized pseudogene. The CDR3 spans 10 residues. The CDR3 DNA sequence: TGTGCCCGCCTCCTTGGCGAGCAGTACTTC. This encodes CARLLGEQYF.

In nucleotides, the CDR3 is TGCAGCGTCGGCAGGGGTTTCGGCGAGCAGTACTTC. This encodes CSVGRGFGEQYF. The gene calls are TRBV29-1 and TRBJ2-7, with D maybe TRBD1 (6 bases). The CDR3 contains 12 residues. Looked up from germline, CDR1 is SQVTM and CDR2 is ANQGSEA. The V and J ends lost 6 bases and 6 bases respectively, with 15 bases between them.

The rearrangement links TRBV9 to TRBJ1-1; D is unclear. V lost 3 bases to trimming and J lost 0 bases, with 9 bases between them. The CDR3 contains 14 residues. Germline V gene lookup returns CDR1 SGDLS and CDR2 YYNGEE. As DNA, the CDR3 is TGTGCCAGCAGCGCCGGTGGTGTGAACACTGAAGCTTTCTTT. The encoded protein is CASSAGGVNTEAFF.

The chain is built from TRBV5-1 and TRBJ2-7, with TRBD2 matching 7 bases. Germline CDR1 and CDR2: SGHRS and YFSETQ. J lost 3 bases, V lost 4 bases, and 7 bases had no gene match. The CDR3 is made up of 14 amino acids. The CDR3: CASSREGGDYEQYF. Here the CDR3 DNA reads TGCGCCAGCAGCAGGGAGGGTGGGGACTACGAGCAGTACTTC.

The chain is built from TRBV4-3 and TRBJ2-3; 11 positions match TRBD2. Per the germline V gene, CDR1 is LGHNA and CDR2 is YSLEER. CDR3 length equals 15 residues. J gave up 5 bases and V 1 base, and 2 bases lay outside the gene matches. CDR3 bases: TGCGCCAGCAGCCAAGGCCTAGCGGGAGGAGATACGCAGTATTTT. Protein: CASSQGLAGGDTQYF.

The chain combines TRBV4-1 with TRBJ2-7; a weak D match, TRBD2 (5 bases). The CDR3 contains 15 residues. The V end lost 0 bases, the J end lost 0 bases, and 9 bases lay between the germline ends. Germline V gene lookup returns CDR1 MGHRA and CDR2 YSYEKL. CDR3 DNA: TGCGCCAGCAGCCAAGATGGTGACTACTCCTACGAGCAGTACTTC. Translated: CASSQDGDYSYEQYF.

The rearrangement links TRBV27 to TRBJ2-3, with a tentative D call TRBD2 (7 bases). V was shortened by 3 bases and J by 1 base, with 11 bases between the two germline ends. The germline V gene has CDR1 MNHEY and CDR2 SMNVEV (reference sequence). The CDR3 contains 15 residues. In DNA form, the CDR3 reads TGTGCCAGCAGTTTCGGGGGGCCGGGCACAGATACGCAGTATTTT. Amino acids: CASSFGGPGTDTQYF.

V gene TRBV5-5 combines with J gene TRBJ1-5, with 9 positions matching TRBD1. This CDR3 contains 14 residues. The trim removed 4 bases at V and 4 bases at J, leaving 3 bases unmatched. The germline gives CDR1 SGHKS, CDR2 YYEKEE (reference sequence). The CDR3 reads CASSIGQGNQPQHF. The DNA of the CDR3 is TGTGCCAGCAGCATAGGACAGGGGAATCAGCCCCAGCATTTT.

The V gene is TRBV28, the J gene TRBJ2-1; 10 bases fit TRBD1. After removal of 6 bases from V and 7 bases from J, the junction contained 12 bases not matched to a gene. This CDR3 region has 16 residues. From germline, CDR1 is MDHEN and CDR2 SYDVKM. CDR3 bases: TGTGCCAGCAGCCCCGTAAGAGGGACAGGGGTTAATGAGCAGTTCTTC. It is translated as CASSPVRGTGVNEQFF.

The V and J genes are TRBV9 and TRBJ2-1; D call uncertain. Germline CDR1 is SGDLS and CDR2 is YYNGEE. The CDR3 is made up of 12 amino acids. Between the trimmed V and J ends, which lost 4 bases and 7 bases, there was a span of 9 bases. CDR3 in DNA: TGTGCCAGCAGCATCCAGGCGAATGAGCAGTTCTTC. Translated: CASSIQANEQFF.

The chain uses TRBV1 and TRBJ2-2; the table's D call of TRBD2 was not tested on the DNA. TRBV1 is flagged as a pseudogene. The CDR3 consists of 16 residues. The CDR3 protein is CTSSQGVRVNTGELFF. In DNA, the CDR3 is TGCACCAGCAGCCAAGGAGTGAGGGTGAACACCGGGGAGCTGTTTTTT.

The chain links TRBV11-3 to TRBJ2-7; the D gene could be TRBD1 or TRBD2 (5 bases each). The CDR3 contains 14 residues. Trimming took 5 bases from V and 9 from J, leaving 20 bases between them. Germline CDR1 is SGHNT and CDR2 is YENEEA. The CDR3 protein is CASSPPRGDEVQYF. CDR3 in DNA: TGTGCCAGCAGCCCACCAAGGGGAGACGAAGTGCAGTACTTC.